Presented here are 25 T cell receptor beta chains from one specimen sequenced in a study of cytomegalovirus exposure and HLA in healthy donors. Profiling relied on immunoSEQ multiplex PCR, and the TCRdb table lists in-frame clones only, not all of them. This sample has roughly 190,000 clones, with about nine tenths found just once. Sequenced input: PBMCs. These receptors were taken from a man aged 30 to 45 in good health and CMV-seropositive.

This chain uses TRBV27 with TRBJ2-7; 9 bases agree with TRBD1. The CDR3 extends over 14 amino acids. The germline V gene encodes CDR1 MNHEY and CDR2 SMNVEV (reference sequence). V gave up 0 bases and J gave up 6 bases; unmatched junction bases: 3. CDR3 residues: CASSLSGQGFEQYF. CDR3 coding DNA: TGTGCCAGCAGTTTATCGGGACAGGGTTTCGAGCAGTACTTC.

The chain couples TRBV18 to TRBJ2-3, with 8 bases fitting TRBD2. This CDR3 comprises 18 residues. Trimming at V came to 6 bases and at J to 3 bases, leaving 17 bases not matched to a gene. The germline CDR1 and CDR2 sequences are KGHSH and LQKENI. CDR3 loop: CASSDLSGTRGRTDTQYF. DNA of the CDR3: TGTGCCAGCTCGGATTTGTCCGGGACTAGGGGACGAACAGATACGCAGTATTTT.

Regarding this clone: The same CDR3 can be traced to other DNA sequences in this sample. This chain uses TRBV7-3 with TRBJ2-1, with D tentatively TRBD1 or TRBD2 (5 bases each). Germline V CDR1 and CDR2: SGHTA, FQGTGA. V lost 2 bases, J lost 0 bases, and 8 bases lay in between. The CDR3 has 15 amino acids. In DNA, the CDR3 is TGTGCCAGCAGCTTAGAGGGGTCCTCCTACAATGAGCAGTTCTTC. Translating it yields CASSLEGSSYNEQFF.

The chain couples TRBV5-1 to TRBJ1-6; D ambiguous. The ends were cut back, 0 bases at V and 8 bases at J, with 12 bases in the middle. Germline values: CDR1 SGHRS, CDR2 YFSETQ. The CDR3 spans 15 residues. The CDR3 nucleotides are TGCGCCAGCAGCTTGGGGCCAGGCGGGGATTCACCCCTCCACTTT. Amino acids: CASSLGPGGDSPLHF.

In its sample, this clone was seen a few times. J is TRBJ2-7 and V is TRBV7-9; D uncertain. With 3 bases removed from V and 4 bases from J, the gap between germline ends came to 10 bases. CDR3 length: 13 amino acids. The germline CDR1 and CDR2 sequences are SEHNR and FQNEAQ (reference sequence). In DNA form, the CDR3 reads TGTGCCAGCAGCTTCTACGACACATACGAGCAGTACTTC. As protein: CASSFYDTYEQYF. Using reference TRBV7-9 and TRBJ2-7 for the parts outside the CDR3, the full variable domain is DTGVSQNPRHKITKRGQNVTFRCDPISEHNRLYWYRQTLGQGPEFLTYFQNEAQLEKSRLLSDRFSAERPKGSFSTLEIQRTEQGDSAMYLCASSFYDTYEQYFGPGTRLTVT.

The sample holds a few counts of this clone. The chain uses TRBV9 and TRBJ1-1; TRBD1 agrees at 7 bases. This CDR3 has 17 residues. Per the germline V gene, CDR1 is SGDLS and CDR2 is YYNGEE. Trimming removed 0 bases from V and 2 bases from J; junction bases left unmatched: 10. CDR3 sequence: CASSVGIPGQLNTEAFF. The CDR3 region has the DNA TGTGCCAGCAGCGTAGGTATACCGGGACAGTTAAACACTGAAGCTTTCTTT.

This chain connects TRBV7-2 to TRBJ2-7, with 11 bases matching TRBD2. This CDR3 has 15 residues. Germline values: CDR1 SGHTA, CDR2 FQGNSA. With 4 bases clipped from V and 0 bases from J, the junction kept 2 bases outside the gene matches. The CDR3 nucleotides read TGTGCCAGCAGCTCGACTAGCGGGGACTCCTACGAGCAGTACTTC. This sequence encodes CASSSTSGDSYEQYF.

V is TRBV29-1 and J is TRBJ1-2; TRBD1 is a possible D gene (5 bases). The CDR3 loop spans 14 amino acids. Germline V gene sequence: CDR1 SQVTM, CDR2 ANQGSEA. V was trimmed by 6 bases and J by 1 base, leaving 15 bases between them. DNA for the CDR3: TGCAGCGTCTACCGGGGCATCAATAACTATGGCTACACCTTC. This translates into CSVYRGINNYGYTF.

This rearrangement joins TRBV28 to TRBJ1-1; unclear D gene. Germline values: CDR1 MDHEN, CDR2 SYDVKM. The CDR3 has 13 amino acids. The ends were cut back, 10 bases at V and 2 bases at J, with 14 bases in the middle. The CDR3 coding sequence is TGTGCCACCCACCGGACGGGAAACACTGAAGCTTTCTTT. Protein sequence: CATHRTGNTEAFF.

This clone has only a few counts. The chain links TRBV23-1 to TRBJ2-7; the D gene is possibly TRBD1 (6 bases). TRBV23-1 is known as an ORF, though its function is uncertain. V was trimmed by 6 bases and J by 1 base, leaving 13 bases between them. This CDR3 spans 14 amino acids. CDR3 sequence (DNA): TGCGCCAGCAGCCCCGGGACACCATCCTACGAGCAGTACTTC. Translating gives CASSPGTPSYEQYF.

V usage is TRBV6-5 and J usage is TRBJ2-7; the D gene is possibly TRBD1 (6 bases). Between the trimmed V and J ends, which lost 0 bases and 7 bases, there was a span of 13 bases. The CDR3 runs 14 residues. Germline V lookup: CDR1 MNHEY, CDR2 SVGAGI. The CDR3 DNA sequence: TGTGCCAGCAGTTACTCGCAGGGGCCTGGGGAGCAGTACTTC. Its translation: CASSYSQGPGEQYF.

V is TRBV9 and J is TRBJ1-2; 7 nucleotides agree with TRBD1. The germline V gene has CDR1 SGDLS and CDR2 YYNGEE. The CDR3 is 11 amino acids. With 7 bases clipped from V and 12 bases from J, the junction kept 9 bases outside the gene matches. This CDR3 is CASGDSSRNTF. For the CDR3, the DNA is TGTGCCAGCGGGGACAGCAGTAGAAACACCTTC.

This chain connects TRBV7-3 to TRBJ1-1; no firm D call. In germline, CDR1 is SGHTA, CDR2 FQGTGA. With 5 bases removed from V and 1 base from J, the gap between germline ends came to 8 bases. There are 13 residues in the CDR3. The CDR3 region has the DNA TGTGCCAGCAGCCGCCGGGGGAACACTGAAGCTTTCTTT. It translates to CASSRRGNTEAFF.

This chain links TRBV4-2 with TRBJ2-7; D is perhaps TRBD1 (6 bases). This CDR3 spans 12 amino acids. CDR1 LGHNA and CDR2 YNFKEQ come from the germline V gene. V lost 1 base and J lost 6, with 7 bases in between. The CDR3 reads CASSQGTAEQYF. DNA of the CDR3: TGTGCCAGCAGCCAAGGGACAGCCGAGCAGTACTTC.

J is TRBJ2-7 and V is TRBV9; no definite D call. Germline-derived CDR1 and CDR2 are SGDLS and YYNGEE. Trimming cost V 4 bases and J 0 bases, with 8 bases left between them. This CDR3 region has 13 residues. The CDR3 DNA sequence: TGTGCCAGCAGCCTCGCTGCCTCCTACGAGCAGTACTTC. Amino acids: CASSLAASYEQYF.

In nucleotides, the CDR3 is TGTGCCAGCAGCTTCTCCAATAGCGGGGGGGCCTTAGATACGCAGTATTTT. Its protein product is CASSFSNSGGALDTQYF. The rearrangement joins TRBV7-6 to TRBJ2-3; 11 positions match TRBD2. Trimming took 3 bases from V and 5 from J; bases not matched to a gene: 10. Looked up from germline, CDR1 is SGHVS and CDR2 is FNYEAQ. This CDR3 region has 17 residues.

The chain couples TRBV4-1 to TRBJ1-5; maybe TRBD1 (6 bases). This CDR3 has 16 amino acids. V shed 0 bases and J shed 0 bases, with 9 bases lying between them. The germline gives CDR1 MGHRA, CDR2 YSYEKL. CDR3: CASSQEGHYSNQPQHF. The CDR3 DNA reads TGCGCCAGCAGCCAAGAGGGACATTATAGCAATCAGCCCCAGCATTTT.

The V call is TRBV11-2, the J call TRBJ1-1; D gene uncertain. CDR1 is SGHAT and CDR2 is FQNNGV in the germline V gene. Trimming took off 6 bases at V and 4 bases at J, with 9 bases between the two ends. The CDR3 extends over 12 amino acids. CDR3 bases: TGTGCCAGCAGAGGCGGAAGCACTGAAGCTTTCTTT. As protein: CASRGGSTEAFF. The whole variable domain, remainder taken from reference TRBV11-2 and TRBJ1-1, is EAGVAQSPRYKIIEKRQSVAFWCNPISGHATLYWYQQILGQGPKLLIQFQNNGVVDDSQLPKDRFSAERLKGVDSTLKIQPAKLEDSAVYLCASRGGSTEAFFGQGTRLTVV.

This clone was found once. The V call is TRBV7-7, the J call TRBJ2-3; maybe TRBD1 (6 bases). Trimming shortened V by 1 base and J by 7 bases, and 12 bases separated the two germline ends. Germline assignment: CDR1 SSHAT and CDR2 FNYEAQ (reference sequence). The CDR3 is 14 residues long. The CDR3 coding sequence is TGTGCCAGCAGCTTAGAGAGGACAGACAATACGCAGTATTTT. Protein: CASSLERTDNTQYF.

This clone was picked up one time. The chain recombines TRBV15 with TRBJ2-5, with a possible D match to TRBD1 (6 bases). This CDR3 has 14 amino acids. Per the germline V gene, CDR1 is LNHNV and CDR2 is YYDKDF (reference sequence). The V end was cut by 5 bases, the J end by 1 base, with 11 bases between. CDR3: CATSRGHLQETQYF. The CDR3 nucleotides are TGTGCCACCAGCCGGGGACACCTCCAAGAGACCCAGTACTTC.

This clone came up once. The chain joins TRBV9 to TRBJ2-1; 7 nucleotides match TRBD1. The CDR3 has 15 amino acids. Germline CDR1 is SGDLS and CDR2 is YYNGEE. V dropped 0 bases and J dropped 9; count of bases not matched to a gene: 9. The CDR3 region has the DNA TGTGCCAGCAGCGTAGGGGCAGGGGGTATTGTTGAGCAGTTCTTC. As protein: CASSVGAGGIVEQFF.

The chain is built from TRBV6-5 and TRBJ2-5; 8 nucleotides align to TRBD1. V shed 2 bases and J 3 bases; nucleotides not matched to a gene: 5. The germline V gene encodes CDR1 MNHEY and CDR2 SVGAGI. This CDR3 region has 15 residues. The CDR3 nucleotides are TGTGCCAGCAGTTACCCGGGACAGGAGGAAGAGACCCAGTACTTC. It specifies CASSYPGQEEETQYF.

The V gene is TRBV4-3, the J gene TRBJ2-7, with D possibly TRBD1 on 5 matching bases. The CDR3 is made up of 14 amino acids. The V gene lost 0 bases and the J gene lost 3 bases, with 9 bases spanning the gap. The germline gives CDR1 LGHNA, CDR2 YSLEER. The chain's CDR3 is CASSQDDSRYEQYF. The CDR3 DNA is TGCGCCAGCAGCCAAGACGACAGCCGCTACGAGCAGTACTTC.

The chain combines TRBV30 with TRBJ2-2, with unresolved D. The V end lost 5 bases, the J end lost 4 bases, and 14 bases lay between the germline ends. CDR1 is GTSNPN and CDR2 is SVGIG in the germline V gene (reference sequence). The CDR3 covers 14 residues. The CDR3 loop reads CAWGPSPSTGELFF. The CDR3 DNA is TGTGCCTGGGGCCCATCCCCTTCCACCGGGGAGCTGTTTTTT.

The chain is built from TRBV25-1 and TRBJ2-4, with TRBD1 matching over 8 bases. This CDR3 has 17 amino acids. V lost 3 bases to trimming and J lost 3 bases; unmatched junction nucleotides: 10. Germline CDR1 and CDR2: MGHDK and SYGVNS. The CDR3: CASSDFGQGSGKNIQYF. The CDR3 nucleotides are TGTGCCAGCAGTGATTTTGGACAGGGCTCTGGCAAAAACATTCAGTACTTC. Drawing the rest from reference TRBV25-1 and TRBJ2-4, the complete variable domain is EADIYQTPRYLVIGTGKKITLECSQTMGHDKMYWYQQDPGMELHLIHYSYGVNSTEKGDLSSESTVSRIRTEHFPLTLESARPSHTSQYLCASSDFGQGSGKNIQYFGAGTRLSVL.